Presented here are 8 T cell receptor beta chains from one specimen sequenced in a study of blood T cell dynamics during melanoma immunotherapy. Stated time point: pre-treatment baseline. Clones were sequenced by immunoSEQ multiplex PCR, and TCRdb holds only the in-frame ones, with some missing. The table includes approximately 15,000 clones, approximately 81% detected once. Sequenced here: blood, sampled from a patient treated with checkpoint blockade. These receptor sequences come from a human donor with melanoma.

This clone has just one count. This chain connects TRBV21-1 to TRBJ2-5; the table's D call, TRBD1, was not checked against the DNA. TRBV21-1 is labeled a pseudogene. The CDR3 covers 16 residues. CDR3 in amino acids: CASSKIKDRSLETQYF. CDR3 sequence (DNA): TGTGCCAGCAGCAAAATCAAGGACAGGTCGTTGGAGACCCAGTACTTC.

The CDR3 coding sequence is TGTGCCAGTAGTATAGATCCCGGGACAGGAGATACGCAGTATTTT. It specifies CASSIDPGTGDTQYF. The chain carries TRBV19 and TRBJ2-3, with 8 bases lining up with TRBD1. Germline V lookup: CDR1 LNHDA, CDR2 SQIVND (reference sequence). The CDR3 runs to 15 residues. V lost 0 bases, J lost 5 bases, and 4 bases stayed unmatched.

The rearrangement joins TRBV25-1 to TRBJ2-2, with D possibly being TRBD1 (5 bases). This CDR3 spans 15 amino acids. Germline CDR1 MGHDK, CDR2 SYGVNS. Trimming cost V 5 bases and J 0 bases, with 10 bases left between them. The CDR3 region is CASSLDNSNTGELFF. CDR3 nucleotides: TGTGCCAGCAGTCTGGACAACTCGAACACCGGGGAGCTGTTTTTT.

V and J are TRBV12-5 and TRBJ2-2; 7 bases match TRBD2. V was pared by 2 bases and J by 3 bases, with 6 bases of the junction left unmatched. Germline V gene lookup returns CDR1 LGHNT and CDR2 FRNRAP. The CDR3 loop spans 16 amino acids. The CDR3 here is CASGLLQRGYTGELFF. Written as DNA, the CDR3 is TGTGCTAGTGGTTTGCTCCAGCGGGGCTACACCGGGGAGCTGTTTTTT.

This clone appeared a few times. This chain joins TRBV19 and TRBJ1-2; weak D call: TRBD1 (6 bases). This CDR3 is built from 13 residues. Germline lookup yields CDR1 LNHDA and CDR2 SQIVND (reference sequence). Trimming shortened V by 11 bases and J by 0 bases, and 13 bases separated the two germline ends. This chain's CDR3 is CAAGAGANYGYTF. The CDR3 DNA sequence: TGTGCCGCGGGGGCAGGCGCTAACTATGGCTACACCTTC.

This chain uses TRBV6-5 with TRBJ2-7, with D possibly TRBD2 on 5 matching bases. The CDR3 contains 15 residues. Germline V lookup: CDR1 MNHEY, CDR2 SVGAGI. Trimming pared 9 bases from V and 2 bases from J, leaving 20 bases between. CDR3 sequence (DNA): TGTGCCAGTTCTAGTCGGGGTAAACGAGCCTACGAGCAGTACTTC. Translating it yields CASSSRGKRAYEQYF.

The chain joins TRBV21-1 to TRBJ2-1; no DNA check was done on the table's D call, TRBD1. TRBV21-1 is termed a pseudogene. The length of the CDR3 is 10 residues. In DNA form, the CDR3 reads TGTGCCAGCATACAGTGTGGGCAGTTCTTC. The encoded protein is CASIQCGQFF.

The rearrangement links TRBV2 to TRBJ2-1, with unresolved D. This CDR3 has 13 amino acids. Germline V lookup: CDR1 SNHLY, CDR2 FYNNEI. The V gene lost 4 bases and the J gene lost 14 bases, with 18 bases spanning the gap. The CDR3 loop is CASSVERQLGKFF. CDR3 coding DNA: TGTGCCAGCAGTGTTGAGAGGCAACTTGGAAAGTTCTTC.